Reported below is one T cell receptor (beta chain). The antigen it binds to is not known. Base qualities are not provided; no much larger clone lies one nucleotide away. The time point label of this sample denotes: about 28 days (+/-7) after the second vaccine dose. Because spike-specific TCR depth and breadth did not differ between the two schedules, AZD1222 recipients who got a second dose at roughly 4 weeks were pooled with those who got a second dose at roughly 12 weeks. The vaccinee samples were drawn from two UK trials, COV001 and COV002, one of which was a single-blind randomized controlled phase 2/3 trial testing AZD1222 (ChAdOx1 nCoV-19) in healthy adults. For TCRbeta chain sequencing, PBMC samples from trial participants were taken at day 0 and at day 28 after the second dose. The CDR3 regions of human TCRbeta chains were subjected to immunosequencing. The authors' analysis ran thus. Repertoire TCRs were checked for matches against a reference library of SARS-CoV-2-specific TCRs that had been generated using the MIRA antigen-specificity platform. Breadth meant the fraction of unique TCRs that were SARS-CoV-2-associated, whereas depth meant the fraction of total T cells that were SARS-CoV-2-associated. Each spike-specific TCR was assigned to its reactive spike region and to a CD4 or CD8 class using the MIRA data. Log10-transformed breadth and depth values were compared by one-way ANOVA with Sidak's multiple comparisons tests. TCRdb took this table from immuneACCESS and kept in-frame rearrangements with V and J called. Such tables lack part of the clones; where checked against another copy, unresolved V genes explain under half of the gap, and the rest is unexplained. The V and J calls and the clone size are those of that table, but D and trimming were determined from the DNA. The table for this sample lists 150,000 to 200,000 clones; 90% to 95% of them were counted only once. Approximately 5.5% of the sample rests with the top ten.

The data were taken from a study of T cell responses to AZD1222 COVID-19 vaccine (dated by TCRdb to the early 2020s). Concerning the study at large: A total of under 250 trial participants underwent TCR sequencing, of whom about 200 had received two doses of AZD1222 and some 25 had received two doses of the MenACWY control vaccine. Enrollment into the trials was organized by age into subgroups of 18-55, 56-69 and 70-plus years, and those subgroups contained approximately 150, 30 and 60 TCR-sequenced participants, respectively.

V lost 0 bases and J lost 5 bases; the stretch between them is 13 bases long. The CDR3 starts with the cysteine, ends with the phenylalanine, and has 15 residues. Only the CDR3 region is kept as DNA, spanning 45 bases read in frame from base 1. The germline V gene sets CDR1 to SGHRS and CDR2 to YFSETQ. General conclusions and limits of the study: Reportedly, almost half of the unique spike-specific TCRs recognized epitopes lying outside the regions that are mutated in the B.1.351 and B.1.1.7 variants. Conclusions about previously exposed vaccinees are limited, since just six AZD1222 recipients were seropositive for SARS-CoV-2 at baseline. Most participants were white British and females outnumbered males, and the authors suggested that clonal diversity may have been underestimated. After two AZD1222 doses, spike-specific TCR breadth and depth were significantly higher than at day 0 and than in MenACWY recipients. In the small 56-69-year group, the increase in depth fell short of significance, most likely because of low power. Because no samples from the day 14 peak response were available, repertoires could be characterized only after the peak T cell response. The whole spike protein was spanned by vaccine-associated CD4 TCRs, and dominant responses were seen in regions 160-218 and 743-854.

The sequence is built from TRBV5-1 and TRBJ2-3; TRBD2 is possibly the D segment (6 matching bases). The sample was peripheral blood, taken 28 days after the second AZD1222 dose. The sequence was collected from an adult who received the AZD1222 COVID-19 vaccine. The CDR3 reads CASSLAGTAGDTQYF. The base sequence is TGCGCCAGCAGCTTGGCCGGGACTGCTGGAGATACGCAGTATTTT.